The TCR beta chain described here comes from a study of blood T cell repertoires in COVID-19. At the level of the study: The samples span acute and convalescent COVID-19 from the United States, Italy and Spain. T cells, B-cell-depleted T cells, or PBMCs supplied cDNA or gDNA.

Original analysis: Quantification of nucleated cells was approximated via reference gene primer amplification. The repertoire was sequenced with immunoSEQ multiplex PCR; TCRdb's copy has only in-frame clones and lacks some. Clone size and V and J calls were adopted from that table, with D and trimming inferred from the DNA. The repertoire holds fewer than 150,000 clones, with approximately 89% as singletons. Losses at the gene ends were 6 bases for V and 4 bases for J; bases not matched to a gene: 3. CDR3 length: 13 residues. CDR1 and CDR2 (germline): ENHRY, SYGVKD. Input material: peripheral blood. The receptor was isolated from a human donor in a cohort sampled during active COVID-19. The chain is built from TRBV10-3 and TRBJ1-5; 7 positions match TRBD1. The CDR3 DNA reads as TGTGCCATCAGCGACAGGGTTAATCAGCCCCAGCATTTT. It codes for CAISDRVNQPQHF.